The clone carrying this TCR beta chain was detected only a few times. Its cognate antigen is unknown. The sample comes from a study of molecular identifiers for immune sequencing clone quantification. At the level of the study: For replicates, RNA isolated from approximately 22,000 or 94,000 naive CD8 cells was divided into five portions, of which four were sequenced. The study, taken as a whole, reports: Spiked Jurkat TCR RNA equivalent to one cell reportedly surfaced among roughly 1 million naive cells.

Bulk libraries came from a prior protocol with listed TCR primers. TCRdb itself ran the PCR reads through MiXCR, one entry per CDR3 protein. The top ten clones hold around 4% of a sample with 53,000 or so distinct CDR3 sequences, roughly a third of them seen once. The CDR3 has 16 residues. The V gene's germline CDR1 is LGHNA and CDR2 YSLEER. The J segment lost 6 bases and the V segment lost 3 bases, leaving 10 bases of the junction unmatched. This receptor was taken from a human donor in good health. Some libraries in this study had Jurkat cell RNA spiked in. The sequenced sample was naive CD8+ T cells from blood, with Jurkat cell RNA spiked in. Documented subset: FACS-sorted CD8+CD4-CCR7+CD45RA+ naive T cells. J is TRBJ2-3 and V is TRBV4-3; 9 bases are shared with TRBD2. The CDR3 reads CASSHIAGADGDTQYF. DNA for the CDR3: TGCGCCAGCAGCCACATAGCGGGAGCCGACGGGGATACGCAGTATTTT.